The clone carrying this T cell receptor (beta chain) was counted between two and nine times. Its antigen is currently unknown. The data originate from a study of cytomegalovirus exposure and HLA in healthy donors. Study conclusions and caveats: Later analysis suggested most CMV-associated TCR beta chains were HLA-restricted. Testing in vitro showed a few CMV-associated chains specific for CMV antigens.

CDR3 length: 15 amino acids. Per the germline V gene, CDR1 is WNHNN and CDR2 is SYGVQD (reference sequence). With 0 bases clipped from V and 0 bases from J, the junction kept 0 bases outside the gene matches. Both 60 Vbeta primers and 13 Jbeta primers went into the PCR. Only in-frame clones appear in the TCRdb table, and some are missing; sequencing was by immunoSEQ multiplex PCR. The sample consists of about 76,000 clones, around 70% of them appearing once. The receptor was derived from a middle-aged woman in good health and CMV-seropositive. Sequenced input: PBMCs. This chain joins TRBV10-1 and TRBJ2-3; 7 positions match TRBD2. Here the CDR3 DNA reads TGCGCCAGCAGTGAGTCTAGCGGGAGCACAGATACGCAGTATTTT. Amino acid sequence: CASSESSGSTDTQYF.